The 14 T cell receptor beta chains listed next were all sequenced from one sample in a study of blood T cell repertoires in COVID-19. Clones were read by immunoSEQ multiplex PCR, and TCRdb kept only the in-frame ones, dropping some. The sample records about 190,000 clones, 85% to 90% being singletons. The sequenced material came from peripheral blood. These receptors were collected from a woman aged 70 to 79 with COVID-19, enrolled during active disease.

This sequence joins TRBV10-1 and TRBJ2-7; 13 bases map to TRBD2. CDR1 is WNHNN and CDR2 is SYGVQD in the germline V gene (reference sequence). CDR3 size: 18 residues. CDR3 loop: CVVRAPGLAGKRAYEQYF. The CDR3 DNA sequence: TGCGTCGTCAGAGCCCCGGGACTAGCGGGAAAAAGAGCCTACGAGCAGTACTTC.

The rearrangement links TRBV7-2 to TRBJ1-4, with TRBD1 identical over 7 bases. The germline gives CDR1 SGHTA, CDR2 FQGNSA. Trimming took 5 bases from V and 8 from J; bases not matched to a gene: 8. This CDR3 spans 14 amino acids. The DNA of the CDR3 is TGTGCCAGCAGCCCGACGCGAGGGGGCGAAAAACTGTTTTTT. Amino acids: CASSPTRGGEKLFF.

In DNA, the CDR3 is TGTGCCATCATGGAGGGGGCAGAGACCGGGGAGCTGTTTTTT. Amino acids: CAIMEGAETGELFF. V is TRBV2 and J is TRBJ2-2, with D possibly being TRBD1 (7 bases). V dropped 10 bases and J dropped 5 bases, with 17 bases sitting between them. The CDR3 has 14 amino acids. Germline CDR1 is SNHLY and CDR2 is FYNNEI.

The rearrangement links TRBV10-3 to TRBJ2-5; 15 bases are shared with TRBD2. The CDR3 has 15 amino acids. Germline CDR1 ENHRY, CDR2 SYGVKD. V was pared by 6 bases and J by 5 bases, with 4 bases of the junction left unmatched. The CDR3 sequence is CAIRKGLAGGETQYF. CDR3 DNA: TGTGCCATCAGGAAAGGACTAGCGGGAGGGGAGACCCAGTACTTC.

J is TRBJ1-2 and V is TRBV7-9; 10 nucleotides match TRBD1. V trimming: 4 bases; J trimming: 7 bases; junction bases outside the gene matches: 9. CDR3 length: 15 residues. Germline values: CDR1 SEHNR, CDR2 FQNEAQ (reference sequence). The CDR3 sequence is CASSSNLGQGSGYTF. As DNA, the CDR3 is TGTGCCAGCAGCTCGAACCTGGGACAGGGGTCTGGCTACACCTTC.

This clone came up once. V is TRBV20-1 and J is TRBJ1-5; 11 positions match TRBD1. The junction had 15 bases not matched to a gene; V was cut back by 3 bases and J by 2 bases. CDR1 is DFQATT and CDR2 is SNEGSKA in the germline V gene (reference sequence). There are 19 residues in the CDR3. This CDR3 is CSASLEPGQGGLGNQPQHF. In DNA, the CDR3 is TGCAGTGCTAGTCTAGAACCGGGACAGGGGGGGTTGGGCAATCAGCCCCAGCATTTT.

The chain recombines TRBV19 with TRBJ1-3; D perhaps matches TRBD1 (6 bases). The CDR3 loop spans 15 amino acids. Trimming cost V 5 bases and J 0 bases, with 11 bases left between them. Looked up from germline, CDR1 is LNHDA and CDR2 is SQIVND (reference sequence). The CDR3 loop is CASSRDRSSGNTIYF. For the CDR3, the DNA is TGTGCCAGTAGTCGTGACAGGAGCTCTGGAAACACCATATATTTT.

The genes are TRBV7-9 and TRBJ2-7; 10 nucleotides line up with TRBD1. The CDR3 covers 14 residues. Germline values: CDR1 SEHNR, CDR2 FQNEAQ (reference sequence). J gave up 2 bases and V 5 bases, and 3 bases lay outside the gene matches. The CDR3 DNA follows: TGTGCCAGCAGCCCCGGACAGGGGGCCTACGAGCAGTACTTC. Residues: CASSPGQGAYEQYF.

The chain joins TRBV6-6 to TRBJ2-7, with 8 bases aligning to TRBD1. The ends lost 6 bases at V and 7 bases at J; junction bases unmatched: 14. Germline V lookup: CDR1 MNHNY, CDR2 SVGAGI (reference sequence). This CDR3 region has 15 residues. DNA for the CDR3: TGTGCCAGCAGGTTCCGGGACAGGTTTCTTGTAGAGCAGTACTTC. Its protein product is CASRFRDRFLVEQYF.

The rearrangement joins TRBV7-8 to TRBJ1-5, with a possible D match to TRBD1 (6 bases). The germline V and J ends were trimmed by 1 base and 7 bases, with 11 bases remaining between them. Per the germline V gene, CDR1 is SGHVS and CDR2 is FQNEAQ. This CDR3 is 14 amino acids long. The CDR3 is CASSLGKGHQPQHF. As DNA, the CDR3 is TGTGCCAGCAGCTTAGGGAAGGGACACCAGCCCCAGCATTTT.

The rearrangement links TRBV28 to TRBJ1-4, with TRBD1 matching 10 bases. The CDR3 loop spans 15 amino acids. The V segment lost 3 bases and the J segment 4 bases; nucleotides outside the gene matches: 2. Germline lookup yields CDR1 MDHEN and CDR2 SYDVKM. The CDR3 spells CASSFWTGGNEKLFF. The CDR3 DNA reads as TGTGCCAGCAGTTTTTGGACAGGGGGTAATGAAAAACTGTTTTTT.

The chain couples TRBV30 to TRBJ1-1; TRBD1 is a possible D gene (5 bases). CDR1 and CDR2 (germline): GTSNPN, SVGIG (reference sequence). V was trimmed by 3 bases and J by 8 bases, leaving 13 bases between them. This CDR3 contains 12 residues. This chain's CDR3 is CAWSQGLAEAFF. The CDR3 DNA sequence: TGTGCCTGGAGCCAGGGCCTCGCGGAAGCTTTCTTT.

The rearrangement links TRBV28 to TRBJ2-3, with TRBD1 as a possible D gene (6 bases). Trimming left V 5 bases short and J 1 base short, with 19 bases between. Germline values: CDR1 MDHEN, CDR2 SYDVKM. The CDR3 runs 17 residues. CDR3 sequence: CASSPNRDTARTDTQYF. The CDR3 DNA follows: TGTGCCAGCAGTCCAAACCGGGACACCGCCCGCACAGATACGCAGTATTTT.

This chain uses TRBV5-1 with TRBJ2-7, with D perhaps TRBD2 (5 bases). V was trimmed by 7 bases and J by 1 base, leaving 15 bases between them. This CDR3 contains 14 residues. Per germline, CDR1 SGHRS and CDR2 YFSETQ. CDR3 bases: TGCGCCAGCGGAGGAATGGAATCATCCTACGAGCAGTACTTC. This codes for CASGGMESSYEQYF.